The 6 T cell receptor beta chains below all came from one sample that was sequenced in a study of shared clonotypes between healthy human individuals. Sequenced by immunoSEQ multiplex PCR; TCRdb stores in-frame clones only, minus some. The table lists fewer than 850,000 clones, about 92% of them singletons. The sequencing sample was made of memory CD8+ T cells from PBMCs. Subset denoted: CD45RO+ cells pooled with CCR7-negative TemRA cells. The receptors shown here come from a man aged 18 to 30 in good health. Some clones in this sample may be carry-over from other donors' samples.

The chain is built from TRBV2 and TRBJ1-1; TRBD1 aligns across 7 bases. The CDR3 runs to 14 residues. Germline values: CDR1 SNHLY, CDR2 FYNNEI. The V gene end was trimmed by 6 bases and the J gene end by 0 bases; junction bases not matched to a gene: 4. The CDR3 nucleotides are TGTGCCAGCAGAGACGGGACAGTGAACACTGAAGCTTTCTTT. Its protein is CASRDGTVNTEAFF.

Concerning this clone itself: The sample contains more than one DNA sequence encoding this CDR3. V is TRBV7-9 and J is TRBJ2-7; D unclear. This CDR3 has 11 amino acids. V lost 5 bases, J lost 1 base, and 3 bases lay in between. Per germline, CDR1 SEHNR and CDR2 FQNEAQ (reference sequence). CDR3 in DNA: TGTGCCAGCAGCCCGTCCTACGAGCAGTACTTC. It yields the protein CASSPSYEQYF. The entire variable domain, with the rest obtained from reference TRBV7-9 and TRBJ2-7, is as follows: DTGVSQNPRHKITKRGQNVTFRCDPISEHNRLYWYRQTLGQGPEFLTYFQNEAQLEKSRLLSDRFSAERPKGSFSTLEIQRTEQGDSAMYLCASSPSYEQYFGPGTRLTVT.

This chain joins TRBV9 and TRBJ1-2, with D hard to call. V shed 1 base and J shed 4 bases, with 14 bases lying between them. Germline V gene data show CDR1 as SGDLS and CDR2 as YYNGEE. This CDR3 spans 15 amino acids. CDR3 residues: CASSVNLRTPYGYTF. Written as DNA, the CDR3 is TGTGCCAGCAGCGTAAACCTCAGGACCCCCTATGGCTACACCTTC.

V gene TRBV9 combines with J gene TRBJ1-2; TRBD1 is a possible D gene (6 bases). The CDR3 runs to 15 residues. V lost 4 bases, J lost 6 bases, and 19 bases lay in between. Germline V lookup: CDR1 SGDLS, CDR2 YYNGEE. CDR3 DNA sequence: TGTGCCAGCAGCCTAGCGGCAGGAGGGGGAGATGGCTACACCTTC. Amino acids: CASSLAAGGGDGYTF.

The chain joins TRBV27 to TRBJ1-1; D unclear. Trimming took off 1 base at V and 1 base at J, with 7 bases between the two ends. Per germline, CDR1 MNHEY and CDR2 SMNVEV (reference sequence). This CDR3 is built from 14 residues. The CDR3 is CASSLYTKNTEAFF. The CDR3 coding sequence is TGTGCCAGCAGTTTATACACGAAGAACACTGAAGCTTTCTTT.

The chain is built from TRBV4-1 and TRBJ2-7; 8 nucleotides align to TRBD2. Germline assignment: CDR1 MGHRA and CDR2 YSYEKL. Germline trimming cut 0 bases from V and 5 bases from J; bases unmatched to any gene: 9. This CDR3 is 16 amino acids long. The CDR3 nucleotides read TGCGCCAGCAGCCAAGATCGGGGGGGAGGGCCCGACGAGCAGTACTTC. It encodes CASSQDRGGGPDEQYF.